Listed below are T cell receptor beta chains from one sample, sequenced in a study of blood T cells in healthy people across ages. TCRdb re-called the 5' RACE reads with MiXCR, one entry per CDR3 protein. The data show 550,000 to 750,000 distinct CDR3 sequences, roughly 21% seen once. Sequencing was done on a sample of blood. The receptor source for this set is a man between 70 and 80 years old in good health. The CDR3 runs from the conserved cysteine through the conserved F or W. The order of the fields is J gene, clone size, D gene, V gene, CDR3 protein, CDR3 DNA. A D gene is named only where the DNA matches it firmly. The size of a clone is reported for some rows only, either as once, few or many, or as a class for expanded clones.

TRBJ2-1 | few | NA | TRBV2 | CASRADLPRQFF | TGTGCCAGCCGGGCGGACCTCCCGCGGCAGTTCTTC
TRBJ2-1 | many | TRBD2 | TRBV20-1 | CSASRSGRRNEQFF | TGCAGTGCTAGCAGGAGCGGGAGGAGAAATGAGCAGTTCTTC
TRBJ1-4 | NA | NA | TRBV5-1 | CASSAARGTNEKLFF | TGCGCCAGCAGCGCGGCCCGGGGGACTAATGAAAAACTGTTTTTT
TRBJ2-2 | NA | NA | TRBV3-1 | CASSQREHTGELFF | TGTGCCAGCAGCCAGAGGGAGCACACCGGGGAGCTGTTTTTT
TRBJ2-7 | few | TRBD2 | TRBV28 | CASSWVAGGREQYF | TGTGCCAGCAGTTGGGTAGCGGGAGGGCGTGAGCAGTACTTC
TRBJ2-7 | few | TRBD2 | TRBV12-3/TRBV12-4 | CASTREGLAMVEQYF | TGTGCCAGCACACGGGAGGGACTAGCGATGGTCGAGCAGTACTTC
TRBJ2-5 | few | TRBD2 | TRBV20-1 | CSATPPLAGGETQYF | TGCAGTGCCACCCCACCCCTAGCGGGTGGAGAGACCCAGTACTTC
TRBJ2-7 | NA | TRBD2 | TRBV20-1 | CSASPESGRAVYEQYF | TGCAGTGCCAGCCCAGAGAGCGGGAGGGCCGTTTACGAGCAGTACTTC
TRBJ1-6 | NA | NA | TRBV29-1 | CSVATTDGSPLHF | TGCAGCGTCGCCACCACGGATGGTTCACCCCTCCACTTT
TRBJ2-1 | NA | NA | TRBV7-2 | CASSFGVFGDEQFF | TGTGCCAGCAGCTTCGGAGTCTTTGGTGATGAGCAGTTCTTC
TRBJ2-5 | NA | TRBD1 | TRBV4-1 | CASSQGQGDATQYF | TGCGCCAGCAGCCAAGGACAGGGCGATGCGACCCAGTACTTC
TRBJ1-2 | NA | NA | TRBV3-1 | CASSRGVEGYGYTF | TGTGCCAGCAGCCGAGGAGTAGAAGGCTATGGCTACACCTTC
TRBJ1-4 | few | NA | TRBV6-5 | CASRPRYATNEKLFF | TGTGCCAGCAGACCCCGGTATGCAACTAATGAAAAACTGTTTTTT
TRBJ2-7 | NA | NA | TRBV7-6 | CASSARVYEQYF | TGTGCCAGCAGCGCCAGGGTCTACGAGCAGTACTTC
TRBJ2-4 | NA | TRBD1 | TRBV28 | CAWGDRQKNIQYF | TGTGCCTGGGGGGACAGGCAGAAAAACATTCAGTACTTC
TRBJ2-1 | NA | NA | TRBV7-2 | CASSPLRGSGSGSSYNEQFF | TGTGCCAGCAGCCCCCTTCGAGGGTCTGGTAGCGGAAGCTCCTACAATGAGCAGTTCTTC
TRBJ2-5 | few | TRBD2 | TRBV9 | CASSAPRLAGGETQYF | TGTGCCAGCAGCGCCCCCCGGCTAGCGGGAGGAGAGACCCAGTACTTC
TRBJ1-1 | NA | NA | TRBV20-1 | CSASLGTTEAFF | TGCAGTGCTTCCCTAGGTACCACTGAAGCTTTCTTT
TRBJ2-1 | few | TRBD2 | TRBV25-1 | CASSEMELAGQFF | TGTGCCAGCAGTGAAATGGAGCTAGCGGGGCAGTTCTTC
TRBJ2-3 | many | NA | TRBV5-1 | CASSGGRGTDTQYF | TGCGCCAGCAGTGGGGGGCGTGGCACAGATACGCAGTATTTT
TRBJ2-4 | NA | TRBD2 | TRBV3-1 | CASSLTSGKNIQYF | TGTGCCAGCAGCCTCACTAGCGGGAAAAACATTCAGTACTTC
TRBJ2-5 | NA | NA | TRBV20-1 | CSARQFGQSETQYF | TGCAGTGCTAGACAGTTCGGGCAATCGGAGACCCAGTACTTC
TRBJ2-1 | NA | TRBD2 | TRBV28 | CASSLKAGLAGGLNEQFF | TGTGCCAGCAGTTTAAAGGCAGGACTAGCGGGAGGGCTGAATGAGCAGTTCTTC
TRBJ1-1 | NA | TRBD1 | TRBV20-1 | CSARAQGQANTEAFF | TGCAGTGCTAGAGCACAGGGACAGGCGAACACTGAAGCTTTCTTT
TRBJ2-3 | NA | TRBD2 | TRBV5-1 | CASSLVLAGVMDTQYF | TGCGCCAGCAGCTTGGTCCTAGCGGGAGTAATGGATACGCAGTATTTT
TRBJ2-7 | NA | NA | TRBV5-1 | CASSLIGTSSYEQYF | TGCGCCAGCAGCTTGATCGGGACCAGCTCCTACGAGCAGTACTTC
TRBJ2-5 | NA | TRBD2 | TRBV5-1 | CASSLSAGGRETQYF | TGCGCCAGCAGCTTGTCAGCGGGAGGGAGGGAGACCCAGTACTTC
TRBJ2-1 | many | NA | TRBV11-2 | CASSPRIFGVALTEQFF | TGTGCCAGCAGTCCTCGAATCTTCGGGGTCGCCTTGACCGAGCAGTTCTTC
TRBJ1-2 | few | NA | TRBV3-1 | CASSPKGGGHGYTF | TGTGCCAGCAGCCCCAAAGGCGGAGGGCATGGCTACACCTTC
TRBJ2-1 | few | TRBD2 | TRBV6-8 | CAKGTSGREDEQFF | TGTGCCAAAGGGACTAGCGGGAGGGAGGATGAGCAGTTCTTC
TRBJ1-1 | few | NA | TRBV20-1 | CSARERGVTEAFF | TGCAGTGCTAGAGAGCGAGGGGTCACTGAAGCTTTCTTT
TRBJ2-1 | NA | TRBD2 | TRBV20-1 | CSPPSGAYNEQFF | TGCAGTCCTCCTAGCGGAGCCTACAATGAGCAGTTCTTC
TRBJ2-5 | few | NA | TRBV20-1 | CSARDSLQGTETQYF | TGCAGTGCTAGAGACTCTCTGCAGGGAACAGAGACCCAGTACTTC
TRBJ2-7 | few | NA | TRBV28 | CASSSPTDSYEQHF | TGTGCCAGCAGTTCGCCGACAGACTCCTACGAGCAGCACTTC
TRBJ2-5 | NA | TRBD2 | TRBV7-2 | CASSLVSAGGVRETQYF | TGTGCCAGCAGCTTAGTTTCTGCGGGAGGAGTACGCGAGACCCAGTACTTC
TRBJ2-1 | NA | TRBD2 | TRBV5-1 | CASSPNSGSYNEQFF | TGCGCCAGCAGCCCAAATAGCGGGAGCTACAATGAGCAGTTCTTC